What follows is one T cell receptor beta chain and its context. The data derive from a study of blood T cell dynamics during melanoma immunotherapy. Noted time point: week 3, after first cycle of checkpoint inhibitor. Only in-frame clones appear in the TCRdb table, and some are missing; sequencing was by immunoSEQ multiplex PCR. The sample has around 2,000 clones; around 92% are singletons. V was trimmed by 0 bases and J by 4 bases, leaving 10 bases between them. CDR1 is MGHRA and CDR2 is YSYEKL in the germline V gene. The CDR3 is made up of 14 amino acids. The chain joins TRBV4-1 to TRBJ2-7, with D perhaps being TRBD1 or TRBD2 (6 bases each). The source material was effector memory CD8+ T cells from blood, sampled from a patient treated with checkpoint blockade. This TCR came from a human donor with melanoma. The CDR3 region has the DNA TGCGCCAGCAGCCAAGATCGGGGGCCATACGAGCAGTACTTC. It is translated as CASSQDRGPYEQYF.